The entry below describes one T cell receptor (beta chain). These data are taken from a study of blood T cell repertoires in COVID-19. Study at large: Sources were T cells, B-cell-depleted T cells, or PBMCs; the material itself was cDNA or gDNA.

How the authors handled the data: Estimation of nucleated cell counts relied on the amplification of reference gene primers. Some clones are missing from TCRdb's copy, which holds only in-frame ones; the method was immunoSEQ multiplex PCR. V, J and clone size are those of that table, while D and trimming were read from the DNA. The sample contains approximately 190,000 clones, about 86% of which appear only once. The V gene's germline CDR1 is KGHDR and CDR2 SFDVKD. Trimming at V came to 4 bases and at J to 8 bases, leaving 9 bases not matched to a gene. The CDR3 runs 15 residues. Sequenced sample: peripheral blood. This chain links TRBV24-1 with TRBJ1-4; 7 bases agree with TRBD1. The sequence was obtained from a man between 25 and 39 years old with active or convalescent COVID-19. The CDR3 bases are TGTGCCACCAGTGACAGTTCGACAGGGAAGGAAAAACTGTTTTTT. This encodes CATSDSSTGKEKLFF.